Listed here are 18 T cell receptor beta chains from one sample, sequenced in a study of Ad26.COV2.S vaccination and SARS-CoV-2 variants. The assay was immunoSEQ multiplex PCR, and TCRdb's table has in-frame clones only and misses some. Among roughly 420,000 clones, 75% to 90% were seen once, and the ten largest hold around 2.6%. Sample treatment: about 20 received Ad26.COV2.S at low or high dose, single or two shots; about 5 received placebo; per-sample allocation not given. The samples date from day 63 after the first vaccine or placebo injection. Sequences were derived from peripheral blood, sampled in a trial of Ad26.COV2.S vaccine versus placebo. Source of these receptors: a person aged 18-60 years who received the Ad26.COV2.S COVID-19 vaccine or a placebo.

J is TRBJ2-6 and V is TRBV30; weak D call: TRBD1 (6 bases). This CDR3 has 16 residues. Germline V lookup: CDR1 GTSNPN, CDR2 SVGIG (reference sequence). Trimming shortened V by 1 base and J by 3 bases, and 13 bases separated the two germline ends. The CDR3 nucleotides read TGTGCCTGGAGTGCCCAGGGGTTAGGTGGGGCCAACGTCCTGACTTTC. Protein product: CAWSAQGLGGANVLTF.

The chain is built from TRBV11-2 and TRBJ1-4; TRBD1 matches 7 bases. CDR3 length: 15 residues. Looked up from germline, CDR1 is SGHAT and CDR2 is FQNNGV. Trimming took 5 bases from V and 8 from J; bases not matched to a gene: 11. CDR3 in DNA: TGTGCCAGCAGCAACGTCGACAGGGTTGGCGAAAAACTGTTTTTT. Amino acids: CASSNVDRVGEKLFF.

The chain carries TRBV6-5 and TRBJ2-2; 11 nucleotides match TRBD2. The ends lost 5 bases at V and 5 bases at J; junction bases unmatched: 4. The CDR3 is made up of 15 amino acids. Germline V gene data show CDR1 as MNHEY and CDR2 as SVGAGI. Here the CDR3 reads CASSTGTSGTGELFF. The DNA for the CDR3 is TGTGCCAGCAGTACCGGGACTAGCGGTACCGGGGAGCTGTTTTTT.

The chain uses TRBV24-1 and TRBJ2-7, with 11 bases aligning to TRBD1. This CDR3 region has 14 residues. The germline V gene has CDR1 KGHDR and CDR2 SFDVKD. Trimming took 6 bases from V and 5 from J; bases not matched to a gene: 5. The CDR3 loop reads CATSMGQGVNEQYF. The CDR3 DNA is TGTGCCACCAGTATGGGACAGGGGGTTAACGAGCAGTACTTC.

CDR3 sequence: CASRAGGGNNEQFF. The DNA of the CDR3 is TGTGCCAGCAGAGCGGGAGGGGGCAACAATGAGCAGTTCTTC. The chain links TRBV2 to TRBJ2-1, with 10 positions matching TRBD2. The junction had 4 bases not matched to a gene; V was cut back by 6 bases and J by 5 bases. Germline V gene data show CDR1 as SNHLY and CDR2 as FYNNEI. The CDR3 is made up of 14 amino acids.

Here the CDR3 reads CASSLVITRAEAFF. For the CDR3, the DNA is TGTGCCAGCAGCTTAGTTATCACCCGAGCTGAAGCTTTCTTT. V usage is TRBV7-2 and J usage is TRBJ1-1; D is unclear. The CDR3 totals 14 residues. Trimming left V 1 base short and J 6 bases short, with 12 bases between. CDR1 is SGHTA, CDR2 FQGNSA, per germline.

V and J are TRBV6-5 and TRBJ1-5; D not resolved. Germline V lookup: CDR1 MNHEY, CDR2 SVGAGI. The CDR3 extends over 14 amino acids. V gave up 2 bases and J gave up 6 bases, with 11 bases separating them. In DNA form, the CDR3 reads TGTGCCAGCAGTTACAGGAGGGCTGGTCAGCCCCAGCATTTT. This codes for CASSYRRAGQPQHF.

The rearrangement uses TRBV5-1 and TRBJ2-3; 7 nucleotides align to TRBD2. The V segment lost 0 bases and the J segment 0 bases; nucleotides outside the gene matches: 7. The CDR3 length is 17 residues. Germline CDR1 SGHRS, CDR2 YFSETQ. The CDR3 here is CASSLARASGSTDTQYF. The DNA for the CDR3 is TGCGCCAGCAGCTTGGCCCGGGCTAGCGGAAGCACAGATACGCAGTATTTT.

There are a few counts of this clone. The J gene is TRBJ2-7, the V gene TRBV19; TRBD2 matches at 12 bases. The CDR3 contains 14 residues. V gave up 5 bases and J gave up 5 bases; unmatched junction bases: 4. Per germline, CDR1 LNHDA and CDR2 SQIVND (reference sequence). As DNA, the CDR3 is TGTGCCAGTAGTCCGACTAGCGGGAGCAACGAGCAGTACGTC. It specifies CASSPTSGSNEQYV.

This clone was recorded a few times. The J gene is TRBJ2-2, the V gene TRBV9; D not certain. The germline CDR1 and CDR2 sequences are SGDLS and YYNGEE. The CDR3 extends over 13 amino acids. V dropped 2 bases and J dropped 6 bases, with 8 bases sitting between them. The CDR3 DNA is TGTGCCAGCAGCGTGAGCTTTCCCGGGGAGCTGTTTTTT. Encoded protein: CASSVSFPGELFF.

The V gene is TRBV7-2, the J gene TRBJ2-3; D call uncertain. The CDR3 sequence is 14 residues long. Germline V lookup: CDR1 SGHTA, CDR2 FQGNSA. V was clipped by 5 bases and J by 8 bases, with 17 bases between them. CDR3 sequence: CASSHSEGAATQYF. Here the CDR3 DNA reads TGTGCCAGCAGCCATTCTGAAGGTGCGGCTACGCAGTATTTT.

The genes are TRBV7-8 and TRBJ1-4, with D maybe TRBD1 (5 bases). V dropped 1 base and J dropped 5 bases, with 14 bases sitting between them. The CDR3 spans 16 residues. Germline CDR1 reads SGHVS; CDR2 reads FQNEAQ. CDR3 loop: CASSLGPRGSNEKLFF. CDR3 DNA sequence: TGTGCCAGCAGCTTAGGCCCCCGGGGGTCGAATGAAAAACTGTTTTTT.

A single count supports this clone. The J gene is TRBJ2-7, the V gene TRBV7-9, with unresolved D. The V end lost 5 bases, the J end lost 4 bases, and 6 bases lay between the germline ends. There are 11 residues in the CDR3. Per the germline V gene, CDR1 is SEHNR and CDR2 is FQNEAQ (reference sequence). The CDR3 DNA is TGTGCCAGCAGCCCGAGTTACGAGCAGTACTTC. It encodes CASSPSYEQYF.

The chain carries TRBV18 and TRBJ2-2; weak D call: TRBD2 (6 bases). Germline loops: CDR1 KGHSH, CDR2 LQKENI. V gave up 1 base and J gave up 2 bases, with 11 bases separating them. The CDR3 has 16 amino acids. The CDR3 nucleotides are TGTGCCAGCTCACCACTCGATAGCGGAAACACCGGGGAGCTGTTTTTT. Its protein is CASSPLDSGNTGELFF.

This chain uses TRBV19 with TRBJ2-1, with D maybe TRBD2 (6 bases). Germline V CDR1 and CDR2: LNHDA, SQIVND (reference sequence). V lost 3 bases to trimming and J lost 0 bases, with 12 bases between them. The CDR3 contains 16 residues. CDR3 in amino acids: CASSMRGDSSYNEQFF. The CDR3 DNA reads as TGTGCCAGTAGTATGCGCGGGGATAGCTCCTACAATGAGCAGTTCTTC.

The chain is built from TRBV4-2 and TRBJ2-1; a possible D gene is TRBD1 (5 bases). The length of the CDR3 is 13 residues. V lost 1 base, J lost 8 bases, and 9 bases lay in between. CDR1 is LGHNA and CDR2 is YNFKEQ in the germline V gene. CDR3 in amino acids: CASSQGKGYEQFF. DNA for the CDR3: TGTGCCAGCAGCCAAGGGAAGGGGTATGAGCAGTTCTTC.

The gene calls are TRBV28 and TRBJ2-1, with D unclear. This CDR3 spans 16 amino acids. Per the germline V gene, CDR1 is MDHEN and CDR2 is SYDVKM. V lost 3 bases, J lost 4 bases, and 16 bases lay in between. CDR3 in DNA: TGTGCCAGCAGTTTGAGGACGGTACTTACGTACAATGAGCAGTTCTTC. Protein: CASSLRTVLTYNEQFF.

The genes are TRBV9 and TRBJ1-3; D not certain. The CDR3 is 14 residues long. Germline V gene lookup returns CDR1 SGDLS and CDR2 YYNGEE. Trimming took off 4 bases at V and 0 bases at J, with 8 bases between the two ends. CDR3 amino acids: CASSSEVSGNTIYF. The DNA of the CDR3 is TGTGCCAGCAGCTCGGAGGTCTCTGGAAACACCATATATTTT. Supplemented by reference TRBV9 and TRBJ1-3, the full variable domain reads DSGVTQTPKHLITATGQRVTLRCSPRSGDLSVYWYQQSLDQGLQFLIQYYNGEERAKGNILERFSAQQFPDLHSELNLSSLELGDSALYFCASSSEVSGNTIYFGEGSWLTVV.